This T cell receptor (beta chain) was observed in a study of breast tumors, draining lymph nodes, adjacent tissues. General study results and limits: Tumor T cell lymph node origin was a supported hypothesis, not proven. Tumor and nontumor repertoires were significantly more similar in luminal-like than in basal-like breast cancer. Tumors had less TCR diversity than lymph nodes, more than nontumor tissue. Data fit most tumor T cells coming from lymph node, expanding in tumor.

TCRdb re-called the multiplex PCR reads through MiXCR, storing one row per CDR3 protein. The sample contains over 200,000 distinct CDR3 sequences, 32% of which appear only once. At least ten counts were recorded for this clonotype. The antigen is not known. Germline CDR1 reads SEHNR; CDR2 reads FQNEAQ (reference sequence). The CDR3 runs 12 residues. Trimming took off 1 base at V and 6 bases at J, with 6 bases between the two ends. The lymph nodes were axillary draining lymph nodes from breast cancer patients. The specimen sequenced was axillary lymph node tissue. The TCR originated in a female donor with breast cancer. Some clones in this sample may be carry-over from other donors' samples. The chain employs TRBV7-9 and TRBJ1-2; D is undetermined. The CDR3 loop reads CASSLDVDGYTF. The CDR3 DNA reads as TGTGCCAGCAGCTTAGACGTTGATGGCTACACCTTC.